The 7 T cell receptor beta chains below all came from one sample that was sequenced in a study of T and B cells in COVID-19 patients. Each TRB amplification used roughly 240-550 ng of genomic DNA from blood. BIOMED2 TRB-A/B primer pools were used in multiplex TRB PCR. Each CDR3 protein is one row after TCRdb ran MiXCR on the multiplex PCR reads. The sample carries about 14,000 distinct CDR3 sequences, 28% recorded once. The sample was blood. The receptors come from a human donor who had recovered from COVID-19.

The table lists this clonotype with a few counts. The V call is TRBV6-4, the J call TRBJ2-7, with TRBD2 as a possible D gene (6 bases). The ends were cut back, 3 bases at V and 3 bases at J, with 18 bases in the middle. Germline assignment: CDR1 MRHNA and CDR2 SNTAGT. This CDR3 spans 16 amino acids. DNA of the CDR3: TGTGCCAGCAGTGAGATCGGGGGATTCACCCTCTACGAGCAGTACTTC. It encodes CASSEIGGFTLYEQYF.

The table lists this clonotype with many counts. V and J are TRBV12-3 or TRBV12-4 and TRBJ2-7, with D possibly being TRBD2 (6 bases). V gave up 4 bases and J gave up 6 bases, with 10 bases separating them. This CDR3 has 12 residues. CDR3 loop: CASSSDYREQYF. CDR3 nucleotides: TGTGCCAGCAGTTCGGACTACCGCGAGCAGTACTTC.

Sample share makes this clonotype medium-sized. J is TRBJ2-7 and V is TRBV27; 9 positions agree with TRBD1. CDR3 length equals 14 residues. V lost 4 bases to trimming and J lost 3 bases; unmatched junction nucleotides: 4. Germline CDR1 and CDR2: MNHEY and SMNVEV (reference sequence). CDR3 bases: TGTGCCAGCAGTTCCCGGGACAGGGACTACGAGCAGTACTTC. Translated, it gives CASSSRDRDYEQYF.

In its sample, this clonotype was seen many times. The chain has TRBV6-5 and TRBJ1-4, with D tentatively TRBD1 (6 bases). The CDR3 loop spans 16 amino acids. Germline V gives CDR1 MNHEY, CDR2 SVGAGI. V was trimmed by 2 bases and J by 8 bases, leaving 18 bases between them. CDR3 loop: CASSYVRGALGEKLFF. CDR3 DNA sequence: TGTGCCAGCAGTTACGTTCGGGGGGCATTAGGGGAAAAACTGTTTTTT.

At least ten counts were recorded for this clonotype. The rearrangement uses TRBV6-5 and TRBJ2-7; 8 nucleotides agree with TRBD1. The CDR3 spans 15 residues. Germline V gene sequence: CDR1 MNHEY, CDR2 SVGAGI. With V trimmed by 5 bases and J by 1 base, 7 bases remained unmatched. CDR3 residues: CASSEGTGYSYEQYF. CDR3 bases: TGTGCCAGCAGTGAAGGGACAGGTTATTCCTACGAGCAGTACTTC.

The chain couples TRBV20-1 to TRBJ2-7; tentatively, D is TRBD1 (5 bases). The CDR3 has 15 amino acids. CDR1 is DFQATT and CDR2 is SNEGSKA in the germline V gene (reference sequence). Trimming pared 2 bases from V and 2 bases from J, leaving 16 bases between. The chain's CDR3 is CSARPRDERPYEQYF. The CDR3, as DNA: TGCAGTGCTAGACCCAGGGATGAGCGACCCTACGAGCAGTACTTC.

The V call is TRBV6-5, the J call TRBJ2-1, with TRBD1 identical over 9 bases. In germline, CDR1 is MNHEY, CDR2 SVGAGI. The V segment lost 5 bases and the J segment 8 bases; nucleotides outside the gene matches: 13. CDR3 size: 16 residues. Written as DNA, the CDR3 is TGTGCCAGCAGTCCCTCTCCGGGACAGGGAGTGGATGAGCAGTTCTTC. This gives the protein CASSPSPGQGVDEQFF.